A selection of T cell receptor beta chains follows, all from one sample in a study of blood T cell repertoires in COVID-19. Libraries were prepared by immunoSEQ multiplex PCR; TCRdb keeps only in-frame clonotypes and omits some of them. Among fewer than 300,000 clones, approximately 82% were seen once, and the ten largest hold 3.1%. The sample was peripheral blood. The source of these receptors is a young woman with acute or convalescent COVID-19. Both conserved end residues are part of each CDR3. The order of the fields is D gene, V gene, J gene, clone size, CDR3 length, CDR3 protein, CDR3 DNA. A D gene is named only where the DNA matches it firmly. Rows may omit the clone size; those that give it use once, few, many or a size class.

d_gene: NA; v_gene: TRBV28; j_gene: TRBJ1-6; abundance: NA; len: 15; CDR3aa: CASSSQGSYNSPLHF; CDR3nt: TGTGCCAGCAGTTCGCAGGGTTCCTATAATTCACCCCTCCACTTT
d_gene: NA; v_gene: TRBV28; j_gene: TRBJ1-5; abundance: NA; len: 15; CDR3aa: CASSFSGTLNQPQHF; CDR3nt: TGTGCCAGCAGTTTCTCAGGGACATTGAATCAGCCCCAGCATTTT
d_gene: NA; v_gene: TRBV6-2/TRBV6-3; j_gene: TRBJ2-1; abundance: NA; len: 12; CDR3aa: CASSQTIDEQFF; CDR3nt: TGTGCCAGCAGTCAGACTATAGATGAGCAGTTCTTC
d_gene: NA; v_gene: TRBV5-1; j_gene: TRBJ1-1; abundance: NA; len: 14; CDR3aa: CASSLVRENTEAFF; CDR3nt: TGCGCCAGCAGCTTGGTACGGGAAAACACTGAAGCTTTCTTT
d_gene: NA; v_gene: TRBV19; j_gene: TRBJ2-4; abundance: once; len: 17; CDR3aa: CASSTLRGTVAKNIQYF; CDR3nt: TGTGCCAGTAGTACCTTACGCGGGACCGTAGCCAAAAACATTCAGTACTTC
d_gene: NA; v_gene: TRBV27; j_gene: TRBJ1-3; abundance: NA; len: 9; CDR3aa: CASTAGPDF; CDR3nt: TGTGCCAGCACCGCGGGACCGGACTTT
d_gene: NA; v_gene: TRBV29-1; j_gene: TRBJ2-7; abundance: few; len: 13; CDR3aa: CSVESGFDYEQYF; CDR3nt: TGCAGCGTTGAATCAGGGTTCGACTACGAGCAGTACTTC
d_gene: NA; v_gene: TRBV19; j_gene: TRBJ1-4; abundance: NA; len: 15; CDR3aa: CASSSLGHTNEKLFF; CDR3nt: TGTGCCAGTAGTTCCCTGGGACATACTAATGAAAAACTGTTTTTT
d_gene: NA; v_gene: TRBV6-5; j_gene: TRBJ1-2; abundance: NA; len: 14; CDR3aa: CASSYGQGPFGYTF; CDR3nt: TGTGCCAGCAGTTACGGGCAGGGCCCCTTTGGCTACACCTTC
d_gene: NA; v_gene: TRBV7-3; j_gene: TRBJ2-1; abundance: NA; len: 17; CDR3aa: CASSLWGRGSSYNEQFF; CDR3nt: TGTGCCAGCAGCTTATGGGGAAGGGGTAGCTCCTACAATGAGCAGTTCTTC
d_gene: NA; v_gene: TRBV6-5; j_gene: TRBJ1-1; abundance: NA; len: 13; CDR3aa: CASRTRQNTEAFF; CDR3nt: TGTGCCAGCAGAACTCGACAGAACACTGAAGCTTTCTTT
d_gene: NA; v_gene: TRBV11-2; j_gene: TRBJ2-2; abundance: NA; len: 16; CDR3aa: CASSLFPSVNTGELFF; CDR3nt: TGTGCCAGCAGCTTATTCCCTAGCGTTAACACCGGGGAGCTGTTTTTT
d_gene: TRBD1; v_gene: TRBV5-1; j_gene: TRBJ1-3; abundance: NA; len: 15; CDR3aa: CASSLSSGQGNTIYF; CDR3nt: TGCGCCAGCAGCTTGAGTTCGGGACAGGGAAACACCATATATTTT
d_gene: NA; v_gene: TRBV6-1; j_gene: TRBJ1-2; abundance: NA; len: 15; CDR3aa: CASSESAGERSGYTF; CDR3nt: TGTGCCAGCAGTGAATCGGCAGGGGAACGATCTGGCTACACCTTC
d_gene: NA; v_gene: TRBV6-5; j_gene: TRBJ1-1; abundance: NA; len: 14; CDR3aa: CASSSGQLNTEAFF; CDR3nt: TGTGCCAGCAGTTCCGGACAGCTGAACACTGAAGCTTTCTTT
d_gene: TRBD2; v_gene: TRBV9; j_gene: TRBJ2-3; abundance: NA; len: 15; CDR3aa: CASSVAGLRTDTQYF; CDR3nt: TGTGCCAGCAGCGTAGCGGGACTACGCACAGATACGCAGTATTTT
d_gene: NA; v_gene: TRBV10-2; j_gene: TRBJ2-7; abundance: once; len: 12; CDR3aa: CASSEAGVEQYF; CDR3nt: TGCGCCAGCAGTGAGGCCGGGGTCGAGCAGTACTTC
d_gene: TRBD1; v_gene: TRBV23-1; j_gene: TRBJ2-7; abundance: NA; len: 24; CDR3aa: CASSQSSWGDTDPGQGTSSYEQYF; CDR3nt: TGCGCCAGCAGTCAATCGAGCTGGGGGGACACTGACCCGGGACAGGGGACGAGCTCCTACGAGCAGTACTTC
d_gene: NA; v_gene: TRBV5-6; j_gene: TRBJ2-1; abundance: NA; len: 16; CDR3aa: CASSSPRDQGNYEQFF; CDR3nt: TGTGCCAGCAGCTCTCCCCGGGACCAGGGGAATTATGAGCAGTTCTTC
d_gene: NA; v_gene: TRBV5-1; j_gene: TRBJ1-4; abundance: NA; len: 15; CDR3aa: CASSAGAATNEKLFF; CDR3nt: TGCGCCAGCAGCGCAGGGGCCGCAACTAATGAAAAACTGTTTTTT
d_gene: TRBD1; v_gene: TRBV19; j_gene: TRBJ2-7; abundance: NA; len: 14; CDR3aa: CASSPTGVVNEQYF; CDR3nt: TGTGCCAGTAGTCCCACAGGGGTGGTGAACGAGCAGTACTTC
d_gene: TRBD2; v_gene: TRBV6-2/TRBV6-3; j_gene: TRBJ2-7; abundance: NA; len: 16; CDR3aa: CASSSPSSGSRHEQYF; CDR3nt: TGTGCCAGCAGTTCTCCCTCTAGCGGGAGTCGACACGAGCAGTACTTC
d_gene: TRBD1; v_gene: TRBV5-6; j_gene: TRBJ2-7; abundance: NA; len: 14; CDR3aa: CASSLGGNPYEQYF; CDR3nt: TGTGCCAGCAGCTTAGGGGGCAACCCCTACGAGCAGTACTTC
d_gene: NA; v_gene: TRBV30; j_gene: TRBJ1-2; abundance: once; len: 13; CDR3aa: CAWSVTGTHGYTF; CDR3nt: TGTGCCTGGAGCGTGACAGGTACCCATGGCTACACCTTC